This T cell receptor beta chain was observed in a study of T cell responses to AZD1222 COVID-19 vaccine. TCRdb's table, derived via immunoSEQ multiplex PCR, lists solely in-frame clones and lacks some. The sample has about 100,000 clones, about 85% seen once; the top ten hold around 2.7%. The germline CDR1 and CDR2 sequences are MGHDK and SYGVNS. CDR3 length: 14 residues. The V and J ends lost 1 base and 11 bases respectively, with 16 bases between them. The TCR comes from an adult in good health. The chain recombines TRBV25-1 with TRBJ2-3, with TRBD2 as a possible D gene (5 bases). Sample: peripheral blood, taken on day 0 of AZD1222 vaccination. CDR3 amino acids: CASSESSGSRGQYF. CDR3 nucleotides: TGTGCCAGCAGTGAATCGAGCGGCTCCCGTGGGCAGTATTTT.